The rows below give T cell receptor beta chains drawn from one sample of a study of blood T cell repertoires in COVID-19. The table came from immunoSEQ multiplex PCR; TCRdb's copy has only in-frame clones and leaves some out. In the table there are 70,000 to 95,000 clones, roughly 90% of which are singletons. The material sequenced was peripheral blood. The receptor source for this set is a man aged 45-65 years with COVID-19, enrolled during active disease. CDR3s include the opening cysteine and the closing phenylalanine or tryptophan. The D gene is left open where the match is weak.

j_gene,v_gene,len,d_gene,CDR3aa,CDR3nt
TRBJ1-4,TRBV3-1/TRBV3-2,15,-,CASSQPPTGGEKLFF,TGTGCCAGCAGCCAACCGCCGACAGGAGGCGAAAAACTGTTTTTT
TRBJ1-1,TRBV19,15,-,CASKSGQFMNTEAFF,TGTGCCAGTAAATCCGGACAGTTCATGAACACTGAAGCTTTCTTT
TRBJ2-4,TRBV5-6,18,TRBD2,CASSSWTSGGWAKNIQYF,TGTGCCAGCAGCTCATGGACTAGCGGGGGCTGGGCCAAAAACATTCAGTACTTC
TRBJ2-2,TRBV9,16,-,CASSPAGLSGTGELFF,TGTGCCAGCAGCCCGGCGGGGTTATCAGGCACCGGGGAGCTGTTTTTT
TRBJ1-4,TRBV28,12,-,CASSSRGEKLFF,TGTGCCAGCAGCAGCCGGGGGGAAAAACTGTTTTTT
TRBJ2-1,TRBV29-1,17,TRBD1,CSVTVVPGQGAHNEQFF,TGCAGCGTCACAGTCGTTCCGGGACAGGGGGCGCACAATGAGCAGTTCTTC
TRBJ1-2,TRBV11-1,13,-,CASSQQGVGGYTF,TGTGCCAGCAGCCAACAGGGAGTTGGAGGCTACACCTTC
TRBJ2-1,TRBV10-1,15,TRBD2,CASSETSGGYNEQFF,TGCGCCAGCAGTGAGACTAGCGGGGGCTACAATGAGCAGTTCTTC
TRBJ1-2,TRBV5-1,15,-,CASSLARGRNYGYTF,TGCGCCAGCAGCTTGGCCAGGGGCAGAAACTATGGCTACACCTTC
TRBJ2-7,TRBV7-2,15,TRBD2,CASSPSGGQTYEQYF,TGTGCCAGCAGCCCTAGCGGGGGGCAAACCTACGAGCAGTACTTC